This TCR beta chain was profiled in a study of T cells in Graves' hyperthyroidism and ophthalmopathy. Study as a whole: Blood was drawn when the patient was first diagnosed and still untreated.

The CDR3 loop spans 16 amino acids. Per the germline V gene, CDR1 is MDHEN and CDR2 is SYDVKM. V dropped 5 bases and J dropped 4; count of bases not matched to a gene: 9. Regions amplified from RNA transcripts were the TCR beta CDR3 regions. RT-PCR in the first round (using the HTBI primer set) targeted the TCR CDR3. One entry per CDR3 protein results from TCRdb running MiXCR on the multiplex PCR reads. Of some 350,000 distinct CDR3 sequences detected, 15% to 19% appear once; the ten largest clones hold about 27%. Diagnosis rested on symptoms, serum thyroxine and TRAb, thyroid ultrasound, and orbital computed tomography.

The rearrangement links TRBV28 to TRBJ1-5, with 9 bases fitting TRBD1. Sequenced: blood. This clonotype originated in a woman between 18 and 29 years old with Graves' hyperthyroidism that later progressed to Graves' ophthalmopathy. CDR3 sequence: CASSVIRDRANQPQHF. The CDR3 DNA is TGTGCCAGCAGTGTAATCCGGGACAGGGCTAATCAGCCCCAGCATTTT.